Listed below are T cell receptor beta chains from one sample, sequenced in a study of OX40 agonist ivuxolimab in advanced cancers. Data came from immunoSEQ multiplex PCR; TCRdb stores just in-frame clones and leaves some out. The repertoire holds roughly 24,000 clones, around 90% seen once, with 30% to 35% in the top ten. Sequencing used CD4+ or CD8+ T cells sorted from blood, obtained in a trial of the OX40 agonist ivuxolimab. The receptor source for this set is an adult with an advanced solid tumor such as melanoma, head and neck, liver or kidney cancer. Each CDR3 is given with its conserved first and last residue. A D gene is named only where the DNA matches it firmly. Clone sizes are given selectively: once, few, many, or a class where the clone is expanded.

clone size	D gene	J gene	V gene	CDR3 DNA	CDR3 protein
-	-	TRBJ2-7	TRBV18	TGTGCCAGCTCACCTGGAGGGGGCGTCTACGAGCAGTACTTC	CASSPGGGVYEQYF
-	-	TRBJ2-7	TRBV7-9	TGTGCCAGCAGCTTCTCCGGGGTTACCTACGAGCAGTACTTC	CASSFSGVTYEQYF
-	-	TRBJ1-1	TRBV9	TGTGCCAGCAGCGTAGCACCAGACTCGAACACTGAAGCTTTCTTT	CASSVAPDSNTEAFF
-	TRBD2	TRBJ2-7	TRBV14	TGTGCCAGCAGCCAAGCGCGTCTCTTTAGCGGGAGTATGGGTGTGGAGCAGTACTTC	CASSQARLFSGSMGVEQYF
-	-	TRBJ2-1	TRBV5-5	TGTGCCAGCAGCTCTAGGGGCAGCTACAATGAGCAGTTCTTC	CASSSRGSYNEQFF
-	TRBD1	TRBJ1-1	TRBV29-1	TGCAGCGTTGACGGACAGGAGAACACTGAAGCTTTCTTT	CSVDGQENTEAFF
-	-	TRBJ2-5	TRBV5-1	TGCGCCAGCGCTGACCGCAGGGGTTCAAGGAAAGAGACCCAGTACTTC	CASADRRGSRKETQYF
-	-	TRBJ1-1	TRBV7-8	TGTGCCAGCAGCTTAGGACGAAGGAACACTGAAGCTTTCTTT	CASSLGRRNTEAFF
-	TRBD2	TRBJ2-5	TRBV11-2	TGTGCCAGCAGGCGGGGGGAGACCCAGTACTTC	CASRRGETQYF
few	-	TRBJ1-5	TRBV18	TGTGCCAGCTCACTAAATCAGGGTAGCAATCAGCCCCAGCATTTT	CASSLNQGSNQPQHF
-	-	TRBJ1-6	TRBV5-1	TGCGCCAGCAGCTTTCTAACCGGGACCGGAGAGTCTTCACCCCTCCACTTT	CASSFLTGTGESSPLHF
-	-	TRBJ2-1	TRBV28	TGTGCCAGCAGTTTGGGGGACAATGAGCAGTTCTTC	CASSLGDNEQFF
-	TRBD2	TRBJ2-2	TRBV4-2	TGTGCCAGCAGCCAGACTAGCGCGAACACCGGGGAGCTGTTTTTT	CASSQTSANTGELFF
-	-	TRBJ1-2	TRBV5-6	TGTGCCAGCATCTCCCAACGGCCCTATGGCTACACCTTC	CASISQRPYGYTF
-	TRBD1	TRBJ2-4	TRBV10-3	TGTGCCATCAGTGAGTACGGGACAGTTGCAACCAAAAACATTCAGTACTTC	CAISEYGTVATKNIQYF
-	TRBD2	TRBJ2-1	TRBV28	TGTGCCAGCAGTTCCGGGACTAGCGGGGAAAACAATGAGCAGTTCTTC	CASSSGTSGENNEQFF
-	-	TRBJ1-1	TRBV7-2	TGTGCCAGCAGCTCCACGACGGGGAACACTGAAGCTTTCTTT	CASSSTTGNTEAFF
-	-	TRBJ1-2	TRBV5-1	TGCGCCAGCAGCTTGAACAGGGATGGGAGCTATGGCTACACCTTC	CASSLNRDGSYGYTF
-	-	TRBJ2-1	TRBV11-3	TGTGCCAGCAGCTTAGAATACAGACGTGAGCAGTTCTTC	CASSLEYRREQFF
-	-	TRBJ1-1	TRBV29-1	TGCAGCGTTGAAGTTTCCACGGAGAACACTGAAGCTTTCTTT	CSVEVSTENTEAFF
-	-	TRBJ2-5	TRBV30	TGTGCCTGGAGGTTAAACTTTCTATTGGGCTCCCAAGAGACCCAGTACTTC	CAWRLNFLLGSQETQYF
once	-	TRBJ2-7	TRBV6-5	TGTGCCAGCAGTTACTCTATCTTGGGGGGTAACGAGCAGTACTTC	CASSYSILGGNEQYF
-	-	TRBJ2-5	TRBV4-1	TGCGCCAGCAGCCAAGAGGGTGAGGGGGAAGAATGGACCCAGTACTTC	CASSQEGEGEEWTQYF
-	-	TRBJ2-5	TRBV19	TGTGCCAGTAGTATTAGTCAGGGAGTAAGCGGAGAGACCCAGTACTTC	CASSISQGVSGETQYF
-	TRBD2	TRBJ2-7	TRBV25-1	TGTGCCAGCAGTCCACGGACTAGCGGGGCCTACGAGCAGTACTTC	CASSPRTSGAYEQYF
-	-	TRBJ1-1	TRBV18	TGTGCCAGCTCACCACAGGCGAACACTGAAGCTTTCTTT	CASSPQANTEAFF
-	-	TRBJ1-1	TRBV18	TGTGCCAGCTCACCATTACAGATTGTGATGAACACTGAAGCTTTCTTT	CASSPLQIVMNTEAFF
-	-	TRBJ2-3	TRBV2	TGTGCCAGCAGTGTCCGGGACGCGCAGTATTTT	CASSVRDAQYF
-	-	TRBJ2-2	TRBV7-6	TGTGCCAGCAGCCCGGTACTCCCCGGGGAGCTGTTTTTT	CASSPVLPGELFF
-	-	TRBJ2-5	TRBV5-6	TGTGCCAGCAGCCGATGGGAGACCCAGTACTTC	CASSRWETQYF
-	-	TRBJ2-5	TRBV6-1	TGTGCCTCAAACCGGGGCAGTGAAGAGACCCAGTACTTC	CASNRGSEETQYF
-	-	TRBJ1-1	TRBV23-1	TGCGCCATCCAATTTAGAGGGGGTAGACATTCGGACACTGAAGCTTTCTTT	CAIQFRGGRHSDTEAFF
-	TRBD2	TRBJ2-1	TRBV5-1	TGCGCCAGCAGCCCACTAGCGGGATACAATGAGCAGTTCTTC	CASSPLAGYNEQFF
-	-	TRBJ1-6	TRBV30	TGTGCCTGGAGTGTACTAGACAGAGGCTATAATTCACCCCTCCACTTT	CAWSVLDRGYNSPLHF
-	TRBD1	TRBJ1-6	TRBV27	TGTGCCAGCAGTCTCCGTTTTCGGACAGGAAATTCACCCCTCCACTTT	CASSLRFRTGNSPLHF
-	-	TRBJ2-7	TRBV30	TGTGCCTGGAATCCGGACCGCCTCGGCGAGCAGTACTTC	CAWNPDRLGEQYF
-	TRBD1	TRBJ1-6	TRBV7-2	TGTGCCAGCAGCTTATGGGGACAGATAAATTCACCCCTCCACTTT	CASSLWGQINSPLHF
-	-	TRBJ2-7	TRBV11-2	TGTGCCAGCAGCTCCTCCTGGCTAGCCTCCTACGAGCAGTACTTC	CASSSSWLASYEQYF
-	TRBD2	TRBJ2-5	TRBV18	TGTGCCAGCTCACCACTTACGACTAGCGGGGGGACGCAAGAGACCCAGTACTTC	CASSPLTTSGGTQETQYF
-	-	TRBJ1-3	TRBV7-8	TGTGCCAGCAGCGGTTCGACAGGATCCGGAAACACCATATATTTT	CASSGSTGSGNTIYF
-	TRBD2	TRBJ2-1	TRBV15	TGTGCCACCAGCAGAGATCATTTCGGGGGGGGCAACGGCAATGAGCAGTTCTTC	CATSRDHFGGGNGNEQFF
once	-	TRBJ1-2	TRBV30	TGTGCTCTCAGGGGCTACACCTTC	CALRGYTF
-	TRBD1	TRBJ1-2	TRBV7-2	TGTGCCAGCAGCATGACAGGGTACCGAGTCTACACCTTC	CASSMTGYRVYTF
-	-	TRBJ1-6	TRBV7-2	TGTGCCAGCACCCGAGGGGGCTCCTATAATTCACCCCTCCACTTT	CASTRGGSYNSPLHF
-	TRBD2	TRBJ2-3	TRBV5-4	TGTGCCAGCAGCTCAGCCTCCGGACTAGCGGGAACAGATACGCAGTATTTT	CASSSASGLAGTDTQYF
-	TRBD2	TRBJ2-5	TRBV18	TGTGCCAGCTCACCCCTAGCGGGGGTCACAGGGGGAGAGACCCAGTACTTC	CASSPLAGVTGGETQYF
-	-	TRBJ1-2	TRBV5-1	TGCGCCAGCACCCTGGACAGTAACTATGGCTACACCTTC	CASTLDSNYGYTF